This is a list of T cell receptor beta chains from one sample in a study of blood T cell repertoires in COVID-19. Generated by immunoSEQ multiplex PCR, the TCRdb table keeps only in-frame clones and is missing some. The table lists a few hundred thousand clones, 84% of them singletons. Material for sequencing was peripheral blood. These receptors all come from a human donor in a cohort sampled during active COVID-19. Both conserved end residues are part of each CDR3. The order of the fields is V gene, J gene, D gene, clone size, CDR3 DNA, CDR3 protein. The D gene is left open where the match is weak. Some rows have no size entry. The others give once, few or many, or a class for an expanded clone.

V: TRBV27; J: TRBJ1-5; D: -; size: -; DNA: TGTGCCAGCAGTCCCCCACGTTTAGGGGTCGGTGGCAATCAGCCCCAGCATTTT; CDR3: CASSPPRLGVGGNQPQHF
V: TRBV7-2; J: TRBJ1-3; D: -; size: -; DNA: TGTGCCAGCAGCCCGAAAAGGAGATTCTCTGGAAACACCATATATTTT; CDR3: CASSPKRRFSGNTIYF
V: TRBV28; J: TRBJ1-2; D: -; size: -; DNA: TGTGCCAGCAGTTTGGAGAGGGGTCCTAGACTAGCCTATGGCTACACCTTC; CDR3: CASSLERGPRLAYGYTF
V: TRBV5-1; J: TRBJ2-5; D: TRBD1; size: few; DNA: TGCGCCAGCAGCTTGATGACAGGGGAGGAGACCCAGTACTTC; CDR3: CASSLMTGEETQYF
V: TRBV6-6; J: TRBJ1-1; D: TRBD1; size: few; DNA: TGTGCCAGCAGAAAACCGGGACAGGGGTACACTGAAGCTTTCTTT; CDR3: CASRKPGQGYTEAFF
V: TRBV7-8; J: TRBJ2-7; D: TRBD1; size: -; DNA: TGTGCCAGCAACCGCGGCCAGGGGGACGAGCAGTACTTC; CDR3: CASNRGQGDEQYF
V: TRBV7-2; J: TRBJ2-3; D: -; size: -; DNA: TGTGCCAGCAGCTTACGGGTTTCAGATACGCAGTATTTT; CDR3: CASSLRVSDTQYF
V: TRBV6-5; J: TRBJ2-7; D: TRBD1; size: -; DNA: TGTGCCAGCCGAGAGAGGACAGGGTTATCCTACGAGCAGTACTTC; CDR3: CASRERTGLSYEQYF
V: TRBV5-1; J: TRBJ2-1; D: TRBD2; size: -; DNA: TGCGCCAGTCGACTAGCGAGTGGCAATGAGCAGTTCTTC; CDR3: CASRLASGNEQFF
V: TRBV10-2; J: TRBJ1-5; D: -; size: -; DNA: TGCGCCAGCAGTGAGACGGGAGATCAGCCCCAGCATTTT; CDR3: CASSETGDQPQHF
V: TRBV4-1; J: TRBJ1-2; D: TRBD1; size: -; DNA: TGCGCCAGCAGCCAAGTATTTAGGCAGGGGGCCGGTGGCTACACCTTC; CDR3: CASSQVFRQGAGGYTF
V: TRBV2; J: TRBJ2-2; D: TRBD1; size: many; DNA: TGTGCCAGCAGTGGCTTATACAGGGGGCAGGCCGGGGAGCTGTTTTTT; CDR3: CASSGLYRGQAGELFF
V: TRBV20-1; J: TRBJ2-5; D: TRBD2; size: few; DNA: TGCAGTGCTAGTCCACAAGCGGGAGTTCGAGAGACCCAGTACTTC; CDR3: CSASPQAGVRETQYF
V: TRBV5-1; J: TRBJ2-7; D: TRBD1; size: -; DNA: TGCGCCAGCAGCCTGACCTTAAACAGGGGGCAAATCCACGAGCAGTACTTC; CDR3: CASSLTLNRGQIHEQYF
V: TRBV4-1; J: TRBJ2-1; D: TRBD2; size: -; DNA: TGCGCCAGCAGCCAATCCGTAGCGGGAGCACAGTTCTTC; CDR3: CASSQSVAGAQFF
V: TRBV5-1; J: TRBJ1-2; D: TRBD1; size: few; DNA: TGCGCCAGCAGCTTAGGACAGGGCGGTGGCTACACCTTC; CDR3: CASSLGQGGGYTF
V: TRBV7-9; J: TRBJ2-3; D: -; size: -; DNA: TGTGCCAGCAGCTTAACTACGAACACAGATACGCAGTATTTT; CDR3: CASSLTTNTDTQYF
V: TRBV11-3; J: TRBJ2-5; D: -; size: once; DNA: TGTGCCAGCAGCCTGACAGGGCGCGGGGCCCAGTACTTC; CDR3: CASSLTGRGAQYF
V: TRBV5-1; J: TRBJ2-6; D: -; size: -; DNA: TGCGCCAGCAGCCCTACCCTATCTGGGGCCAACGTCCTGACTTTC; CDR3: CASSPTLSGANVLTF
V: TRBV19; J: TRBJ1-5; D: -; size: -; DNA: TGTGCCAGTAGTACCCCGCGGTTTCGGAGTCGGGGAGGACAGCCCCAGCATTTT; CDR3: CASSTPRFRSRGGQPQHF
V: TRBV10-1; J: TRBJ2-2; D: -; size: -; DNA: TGCGCCAGCAGTGAAACAGACACCGGGGAGCTGTTTTTT; CDR3: CASSETDTGELFF
V: TRBV12-3/TRBV12-4; J: TRBJ2-2; D: -; size: -; DNA: TGTGCCAGCAGTCAGGGGCACGGGGAGCTGTTTTTT; CDR3: CASSQGHGELFF
V: TRBV5-1; J: TRBJ1-3; D: -; size: -; DNA: TGCGCCAGCAGCTCAGGGTATCAAAACTCTGGAAACACCATATATTTT; CDR3: CASSSGYQNSGNTIYF
V: TRBV9; J: TRBJ2-5; D: -; size: -; DNA: TGTGCCAGCAGCGTAGTCCCCAGGGGCGGTACGGAGACCCAGTACTTC; CDR3: CASSVVPRGGTETQYF
V: TRBV28; J: TRBJ2-7; D: -; size: -; DNA: TGTGCCAGCACCGACAAATCCTACGAGCAGTACTTC; CDR3: CASTDKSYEQYF
V: TRBV7-2; J: TRBJ2-1; D: -; size: -; DNA: TGTGCCAGCAGCTTAGCTGGGGGGTTCTCCTACAATGAGCAGTTCTTC; CDR3: CASSLAGGFSYNEQFF
V: TRBV20-1; J: TRBJ2-4; D: -; size: -; DNA: TGCAGTGCTAGTCGCGGCCGTTTTAAAAACATTCAGTACTTC; CDR3: CSASRGRFKNIQYF
V: TRBV2; J: TRBJ2-3; D: TRBD1; size: -; DNA: TGTGCCAGCAGGGGACAGGGGGTTACAGATACGCAGTATTTT; CDR3: CASRGQGVTDTQYF
V: TRBV19; J: TRBJ2-1; D: TRBD2; size: -; DNA: TGTGCCAGTAGGAGGTCGGGACTAGCATGGGATGAGCAGTTCTTC; CDR3: CASRRSGLAWDEQFF
V: TRBV19; J: TRBJ2-7; D: TRBD1; size: -; DNA: TGTGCCACTCAGGGACAGATTGACTACGAGCAGTACTTC; CDR3: CATQGQIDYEQYF
V: TRBV5-1; J: TRBJ1-6; D: -; size: -; DNA: TGCGCCAGCAGCTTGGACATCAATAATTCACCCCTCCACTTT; CDR3: CASSLDINNSPLHF
V: TRBV21-1; J: TRBJ1-4; D: -; size: once; DNA: TGTGCCAGCAGCAAAGTTGATAGGGGCGATGATAATGAAAAACTGTTTTTT; CDR3: CASSKVDRGDDNEKLFF
V: TRBV5-1; J: TRBJ2-5; D: -; size: -; DNA: TGCGCCAGCAGCTTGACGGGGATGATAGGGGAGACCCAGTACTTC; CDR3: CASSLTGMIGETQYF
V: TRBV4-3; J: TRBJ2-3; D: -; size: -; DNA: TGCGCCAGCAGCCGCGAGGGGGGGACCCGGGCGGCAGATACGCAGTATTTT; CDR3: CASSREGGTRAADTQYF
V: TRBV18; J: TRBJ2-1; D: -; size: -; DNA: TGTGCCAGCTCGCGACAAGGTGAGCAGTTCTTC; CDR3: CASSRQGEQFF
V: TRBV3-1/TRBV3-2; J: TRBJ1-3; D: TRBD1; size: -; DNA: TGTGCCAGCAGCCGATATACAGGGGATTGCTGGAAAAACACCATATATTTT; CDR3: CASSRYTGDCWKNTIYF
V: TRBV2; J: TRBJ1-1; D: -; size: -; DNA: TGTGCCAGCAGTGATCTTGGGGAAGGAGGCACTGAAGCTTTCTTT; CDR3: CASSDLGEGGTEAFF
V: TRBV9; J: TRBJ1-6; D: TRBD1; size: -; DNA: TGTGCCAGCAGCGCTCGGGACAGCTATTCACCCCTCCACTTT; CDR3: CASSARDSYSPLHF
V: TRBV9; J: TRBJ2-5; D: TRBD2; size: once; DNA: TGTGCCAGCAGCGTCGCGGGCGGGAGGGCTGGAGAGACCCAGTACTTC; CDR3: CASSVAGGRAGETQYF
V: TRBV6-5; J: TRBJ1-6; D: TRBD1; size: once; DNA: TGTGCCAGCAGTTACGTCCAGGGGGCAACCCTCCACTTT; CDR3: CASSYVQGATLHF
V: TRBV6-2/TRBV6-3; J: TRBJ2-5; D: -; size: -; DNA: TGTGCCAGCAGTTATTATGCGGAGACCCAGTACTTC; CDR3: CASSYYAETQYF
V: TRBV18; J: TRBJ2-7; D: TRBD1; size: -; DNA: TGTGCCAGCTCACCCACTAGGACAGGGGGGGACGAGCAGTACTTC; CDR3: CASSPTRTGGDEQYF
V: TRBV5-1; J: TRBJ2-1; D: TRBD2; size: -; DNA: TGCGCCAGCAGCTTGGCCGCGTGGGCTAGCGGGGGTAATGAGCAGTTCTTC; CDR3: CASSLAAWASGGNEQFF
V: TRBV6-2/TRBV6-3; J: TRBJ2-1; D: -; size: -; DNA: TGTGCCAGCAGTGGAGACTCTAGTCACCCCATCAATGAGCAGTTCTTC; CDR3: CASSGDSSHPINEQFF
V: TRBV9; J: TRBJ2-1; D: TRBD2; size: -; DNA: TGTGCCAGCAGCGAAGGACTAGCGGGAGGGCCCACTGATGAGCAGTTCTTC; CDR3: CASSEGLAGGPTDEQFF
V: TRBV6-6; J: TRBJ2-4; D: TRBD1; size: once; DNA: TGTGCCAGCAGTCGTGGGACAGGCACGGTAGCCAAAAACATTCAGTACTTC; CDR3: CASSRGTGTVAKNIQYF
V: TRBV28; J: TRBJ1-5; D: TRBD1; size: once; DNA: TGTGCCAGCAGTCGCCAGGGGGCAGGGGTTTATCAGCCCCAGCATTTT; CDR3: CASSRQGAGVYQPQHF
V: TRBV7-5; J: TRBJ1-1; D: -; size: few; DNA: TGTGCCAGAAGCGCGACAGGGAAGATGAACACTGAAGCTTTCTTT; CDR3: CARSATGKMNTEAFF
V: TRBV19; J: TRBJ1-4; D: TRBD1; size: -; DNA: TGTGCCAGTAGTTTCAGGGGGCTCCTCGCAACTAATGAAAAACTGTTTTTT; CDR3: CASSFRGLLATNEKLFF
V: TRBV4-1; J: TRBJ2-7; D: TRBD1; size: -; DNA: TGCGCCAGCAGCCCTACCCCAGGGGGCTACGAGCAGTACTTC; CDR3: CASSPTPGGYEQYF
V: TRBV27; J: TRBJ1-3; D: TRBD1; size: -; DNA: TGTGCCAGCAGTTTAAGCAGGGGGGGAAACACCATATATTTT; CDR3: CASSLSRGGNTIYF
V: TRBV7-8; J: TRBJ1-2; D: -; size: few; DNA: TGTGCCAGCAGCTTAATTTCTAGGGGCGCCGGTTATGGCTACACCTTC; CDR3: CASSLISRGAGYGYTF
V: TRBV28; J: TRBJ2-3; D: TRBD2; size: -; DNA: TGTGCGTCGCGGGGGATGAGCACAGATACGCAGTATTTT; CDR3: CASRGMSTDTQYF
V: TRBV6-5; J: TRBJ1-1; D: -; size: -; DNA: TGTGCCAGCACTCCCCTTCGAGGCACTGAAGCTTTCTTT; CDR3: CASTPLRGTEAFF